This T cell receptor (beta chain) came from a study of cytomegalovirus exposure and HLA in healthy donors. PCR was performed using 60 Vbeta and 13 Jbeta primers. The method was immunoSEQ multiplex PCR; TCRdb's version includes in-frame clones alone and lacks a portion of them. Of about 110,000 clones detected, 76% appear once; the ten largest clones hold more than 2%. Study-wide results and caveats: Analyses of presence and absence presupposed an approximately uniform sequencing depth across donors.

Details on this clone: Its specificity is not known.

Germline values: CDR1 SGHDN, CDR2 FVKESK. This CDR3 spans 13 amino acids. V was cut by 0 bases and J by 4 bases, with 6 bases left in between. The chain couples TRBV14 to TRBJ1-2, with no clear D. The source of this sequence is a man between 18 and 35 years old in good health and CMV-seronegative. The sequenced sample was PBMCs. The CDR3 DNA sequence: TGTGCCAGCAGCCAAGAAAGCTCCTATGGCTACACCTTC. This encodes CASSQESSYGYTF.